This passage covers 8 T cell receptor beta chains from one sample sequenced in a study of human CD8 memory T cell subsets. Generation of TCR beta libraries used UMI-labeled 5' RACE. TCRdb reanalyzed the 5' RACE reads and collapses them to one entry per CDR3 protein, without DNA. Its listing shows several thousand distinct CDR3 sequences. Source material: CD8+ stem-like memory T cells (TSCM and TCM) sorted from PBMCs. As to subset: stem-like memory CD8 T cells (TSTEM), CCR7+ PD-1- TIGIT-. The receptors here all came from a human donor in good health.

The chain's CDR3 is CASSLKTAGGYNEQFF. This chain uses TRBV5-1 with TRBJ2-1; there is no DNA to check the TCRdb D call of TRBD2. The CDR3 contains 16 residues. Per germline, CDR1 SGHRS and CDR2 YFSETQ.

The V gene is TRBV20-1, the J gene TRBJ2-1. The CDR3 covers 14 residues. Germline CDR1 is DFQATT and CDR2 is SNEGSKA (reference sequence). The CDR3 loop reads CSASLGYGVDEQFF.

CDR3 sequence: CASSLGTSGFNEQFF. The chain recombines TRBV5-1 with TRBJ2-1; TCRdb's D call, TRBD2, is unchecked because there is no DNA. CDR1 and CDR2 (germline): SGHRS, YFSETQ. The CDR3 is made up of 15 amino acids. Combining the CDR3 with reference TRBV5-1 and TRBJ2-1 gives the whole variable domain KAGVTQTPRYLIKTRGQQVTLSCSPISGHRSVSWYQQTPGQGLQFLFEYFSETQRNKGNFPGRFSGRQFSNSRSEMNVSTLELGDSALYLCASSLGTSGFNEQFFGPGTRLTVL.

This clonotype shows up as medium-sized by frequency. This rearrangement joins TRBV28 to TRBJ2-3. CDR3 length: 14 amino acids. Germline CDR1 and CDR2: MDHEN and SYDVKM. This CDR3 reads CASLRISNTDTQYF.

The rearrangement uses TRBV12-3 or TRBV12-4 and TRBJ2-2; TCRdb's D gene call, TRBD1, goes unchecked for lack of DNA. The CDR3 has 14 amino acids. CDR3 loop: CASTDRVDTGELFF.

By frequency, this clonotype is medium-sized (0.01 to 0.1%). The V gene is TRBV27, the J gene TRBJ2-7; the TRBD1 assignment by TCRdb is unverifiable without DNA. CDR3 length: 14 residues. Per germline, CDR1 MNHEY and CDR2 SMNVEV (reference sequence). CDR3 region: CASRTGFPGNEQYF.

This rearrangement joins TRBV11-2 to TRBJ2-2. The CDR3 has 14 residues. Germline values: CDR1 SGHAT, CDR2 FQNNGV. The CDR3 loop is CASSPRLYTGELFF. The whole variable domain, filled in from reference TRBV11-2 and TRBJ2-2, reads EAGVAQSPRYKIIEKRQSVAFWCNPISGHATLYWYQQILGQGPKLLIQFQNNGVVDDSQLPKDRFSAERLKGVDSTLKIQPAKLEDSAVYLCASSPRLYTGELFFGEGSRLTVL.

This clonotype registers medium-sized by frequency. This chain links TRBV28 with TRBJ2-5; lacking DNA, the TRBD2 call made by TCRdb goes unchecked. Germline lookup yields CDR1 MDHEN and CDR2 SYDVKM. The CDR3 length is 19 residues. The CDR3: CASSLPSPQTSGSSETQYF.